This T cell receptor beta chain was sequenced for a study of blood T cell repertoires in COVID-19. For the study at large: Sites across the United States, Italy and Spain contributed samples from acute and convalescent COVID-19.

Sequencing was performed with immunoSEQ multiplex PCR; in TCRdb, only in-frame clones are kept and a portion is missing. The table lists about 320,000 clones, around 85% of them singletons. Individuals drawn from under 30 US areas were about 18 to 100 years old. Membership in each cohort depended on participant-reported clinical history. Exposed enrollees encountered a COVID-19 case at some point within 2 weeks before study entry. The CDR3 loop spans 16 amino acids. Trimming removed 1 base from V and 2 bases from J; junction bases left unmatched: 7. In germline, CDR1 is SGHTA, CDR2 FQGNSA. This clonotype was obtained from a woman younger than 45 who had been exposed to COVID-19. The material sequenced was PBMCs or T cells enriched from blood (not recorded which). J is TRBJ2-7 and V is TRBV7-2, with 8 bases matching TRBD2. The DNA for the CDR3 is TGTGCCAGCAGCTTAGTAGGTTGGCGGGGGGCCTACGAGCAGTACTTC. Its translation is CASSLVGWRGAYEQYF.